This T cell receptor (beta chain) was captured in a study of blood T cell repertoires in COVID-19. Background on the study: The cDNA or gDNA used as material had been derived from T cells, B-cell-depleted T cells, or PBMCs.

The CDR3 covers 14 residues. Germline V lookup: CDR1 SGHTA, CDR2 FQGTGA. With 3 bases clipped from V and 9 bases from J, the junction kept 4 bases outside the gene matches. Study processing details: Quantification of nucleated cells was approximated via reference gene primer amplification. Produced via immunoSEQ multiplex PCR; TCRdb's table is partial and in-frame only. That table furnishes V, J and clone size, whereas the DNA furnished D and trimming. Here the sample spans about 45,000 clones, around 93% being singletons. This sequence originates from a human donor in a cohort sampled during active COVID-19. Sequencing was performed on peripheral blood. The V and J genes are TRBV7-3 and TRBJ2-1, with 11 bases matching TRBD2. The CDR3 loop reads CASSFSGRATEQFF. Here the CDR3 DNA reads TGTGCCAGCAGCTTTAGCGGGAGGGCCACTGAGCAGTTCTTC.